This is a list of T cell receptor beta chains from one sample in a study of T cell responses to AZD1222 COVID-19 vaccine. Generated by immunoSEQ multiplex PCR, the TCRdb table keeps only in-frame clones and is missing some. The repertoire includes more than 85,000 clones, around nine tenths of them detected once, and about 3% sits in the top ten. The source was peripheral blood, collected on day 0 of AZD1222 vaccination. These receptors came from an adult in good health. CDR3s include the opening cysteine and the closing phenylalanine or tryptophan. The order of the fields is D gene, clone size, J gene, V gene, CDR3 protein, CDR3 DNA. The D gene is left open where the match is weak. Only some rows state a clone size, as once, few, many or a class for expanded clones.

D: NA
size: NA
J: TRBJ1-5
V: TRBV29-1
CDR3: CSVAGATDQPQHF
DNA: TGCAGCGTAGCCGGGGCCACCGATCAGCCCCAGCATTTT

D: TRBD1
size: NA
J: TRBJ1-2
V: TRBV29-1
CDR3: CSARDSGAGVGYTF
DNA: TGCAGCGCTCGGGACAGTGGGGCTGGAGTAGGCTACACCTTC

D: NA
size: NA
J: TRBJ1-4
V: TRBV25-1
CDR3: CASSWAKEKLFF
DNA: TGTGCCAGCAGTTGGGCCAAAGAAAAACTGTTTTTT

D: NA
size: NA
J: TRBJ2-6
V: TRBV14
CDR3: CASSQGGPGANVLTF
DNA: TGTGCCAGCAGCCAAGGGGGACCTGGGGCCAACGTCCTGACTTTC

D: NA
size: NA
J: TRBJ2-1
V: TRBV7-3
CDR3: CASSSSGSSSYNEQFF
DNA: TGTGCCAGCTCCTCCTCGGGGTCCAGCTCCTACAATGAGCAGTTCTTC

D: TRBD1
size: NA
J: TRBJ2-2
V: TRBV7-3
CDR3: CASSLNRGAGELFF
DNA: TGTGCCAGCAGCTTAAACAGGGGAGCCGGGGAGCTGTTTTTT

D: NA
size: NA
J: TRBJ2-6
V: TRBV18
CDR3: CASSPLAGAMSSGANVLTF
DNA: TGTGCCAGCTCACCATTGGCAGGGGCGATGAGCTCTGGGGCCAACGTCCTGACTTTC

D: NA
size: NA
J: TRBJ1-1
V: TRBV5-1
CDR3: CASSATVNTEAFF
DNA: TGCGCCAGCAGCGCTACAGTGAACACTGAAGCTTTCTTT

D: NA
size: NA
J: TRBJ2-3
V: TRBV7-9
CDR3: CASSLLVDTTDTQYF
DNA: TGTGCCAGCAGCTTACTTGTGGATACCACAGATACGCAGTATTTT

D: TRBD1
size: NA
J: TRBJ1-2
V: TRBV12-3/TRBV12-4
CDR3: CASSMTGVGYTF
DNA: TGTGCCAGCAGCATGACAGGGGTCGGCTACACCTTC

D: NA
size: NA
J: TRBJ1-1
V: TRBV29-1
CDR3: CSVEEGQRAFF
DNA: TGCAGCGTTGAAGAAGGGCAAAGAGCTTTCTTT

D: NA
size: NA
J: TRBJ2-3
V: TRBV2
CDR3: CASSAAGSAATDTQYF
DNA: TGTGCCAGCAGTGCGGCAGGTTCGGCAGCCACAGATACGCAGTATTTT

D: NA
size: NA
J: TRBJ2-2
V: TRBV28
CDR3: CASSFIRGAGTGELFF
DNA: TGTGCCAGCAGTTTTATCCGGGGGGCCGGTACCGGGGAGCTGTTTTTT

D: NA
size: NA
J: TRBJ2-3
V: TRBV7-2
CDR3: CASSLPSEGTDTQYF
DNA: TGTGCCAGCAGCTTACCTAGCGAGGGCACAGATACGCAGTATTTT

D: NA
size: NA
J: TRBJ2-7
V: TRBV10-3
CDR3: CAISEGRLEQYF
DNA: TGTGCCATCAGTGAAGGGAGGCTAGAGCAGTACTTC

D: NA
size: NA
J: TRBJ1-5
V: TRBV5-5
CDR3: CASSLSSGDQPQHF
DNA: TGTGCCAGCAGCTTGTCCTCGGGTGACCAGCCCCAGCATTTT

D: NA
size: NA
J: TRBJ1-5
V: TRBV7-2
CDR3: CASSLGLGVGQPQHF
DNA: TGTGCCAGCAGCTTGGGGTTAGGGGTGGGTCAGCCCCAGCATTTT

D: NA
size: NA
J: TRBJ1-6
V: TRBV27
CDR3: CASTHPGGSPLHF
DNA: TGTGCCAGCACCCACCCGGGGGGTTCACCCCTCCACTTT

D: TRBD2
size: NA
J: TRBJ2-3
V: TRBV7-3
CDR3: CASSFQRGSTDTQYF
DNA: TGTGCCAGCAGCTTTCAGCGGGGGAGCACAGATACGCAGTATTTT

D: NA
size: NA
J: TRBJ2-7
V: TRBV4-3
CDR3: CASSQDFRARGYEQYF
DNA: TGCGCCAGCAGCCAAGATTTTCGTGCCAGGGGCTACGAGCAGTACTTC

D: NA
size: NA
J: TRBJ1-5
V: TRBV2
CDR3: CASSERGLWPQHF
DNA: TGTGCCAGCAGTGAAAGGGGCCTCTGGCCCCAGCATTTT

D: NA
size: once
J: TRBJ1-2
V: TRBV6-5
CDR3: CASRGDGVQGYTF
DNA: TGTGCCAGCAGGGGGGATGGGGTACAGGGCTACACCTTC

D: NA
size: NA
J: TRBJ2-2
V: TRBV6-2/TRBV6-3
CDR3: CASSYWAGNSGELFF
DNA: TGTGCCAGCAGTTATTGGGCAGGAAATTCCGGGGAGCTGTTTTTT

D: NA
size: NA
J: TRBJ1-1
V: TRBV5-1
CDR3: CASSAIRTEAFF
DNA: TGCGCCAGCAGCGCGATCCGCACTGAAGCTTTCTTT

D: NA
size: NA
J: TRBJ1-6
V: TRBV30
CDR3: CAWRAGGVLSNSPLHF
DNA: TGTGCCTGGAGGGCGGGGGGGGTTTTAAGTAATTCACCCCTCCACTTT

D: NA
size: NA
J: TRBJ2-5
V: TRBV7-9
CDR3: CASSPRRGRLAGHQETQYF
DNA: TGTGCCAGCAGCCCTCGGAGGGGGCGACTAGCTGGGCACCAAGAGACCCAGTACTTC

D: NA
size: few
J: TRBJ2-3
V: TRBV6-5
CDR3: CASVSSWRQDTQYF
DNA: TGTGCCAGCGTATCGTCGTGGAGACAAGATACGCAGTATTTT

D: TRBD1
size: NA
J: TRBJ1-5
V: TRBV7-2
CDR3: CASSKLDRGLAF
DNA: TGTGCCAGCAGCAAGCTAGACAGGGGGTTGGCATTT

D: NA
size: NA
J: TRBJ1-3
V: TRBV5-1
CDR3: CASSLSNSGNTIYF
DNA: TGCGCCAGCAGCTTGAGCAACTCTGGAAACACCATATATTTT

D: NA
size: NA
J: TRBJ2-2
V: TRBV5-1
CDR3: CASSRRGGNTGELFF
DNA: TGCGCCAGCAGCCGGAGAGGGGGGAACACCGGGGAGCTGTTTTTT

D: TRBD1
size: few
J: TRBJ2-7
V: TRBV3-1/TRBV3-2
CDR3: CASSRPGTGVTYEQYF
DNA: TGTGCCAGCAGCCGACCCGGGACAGGGGTAACCTACGAGCAGTACTTC

D: NA
size: many
J: TRBJ2-6
V: TRBV7-9
CDR3: CASSLAGSGPGSGANVLTF
DNA: TGTGCCAGCAGCTTAGCTGGTTCCGGTCCAGGGTCTGGGGCCAACGTCCTGACTTTC

D: NA
size: NA
J: TRBJ1-1
V: TRBV19
CDR3: CATKGGVDTEAFF
DNA: TGTGCCACCAAGGGGGGGGTCGACACTGAAGCTTTCTTT

D: NA
size: NA
J: TRBJ1-2
V: TRBV7-2
CDR3: CASSLNGIGMPSYTF
DNA: TGTGCCAGCAGCTTAAATGGCATAGGTATGCCAAGCTACACCTTC

D: NA
size: NA
J: TRBJ1-6
V: TRBV2
CDR3: CASKVEFGGSLHF
DNA: TGTGCCAGCAAAGTGGAATTTGGGGGTTCCCTCCACTTT

D: TRBD2
size: NA
J: TRBJ2-3
V: TRBV14
CDR3: CASSQLAGLADTQYF
DNA: TGTGCCAGCAGCCAACTAGCGGGGTTGGCAGATACGCAGTATTTT

D: NA
size: NA
J: TRBJ1-6
V: TRBV7-2
CDR3: CASSLPSPGAASPLHF
DNA: TGTGCCAGCAGCCTTCCTTCGCCAGGGGCTGCGTCACCCCTCCACTTT

D: NA
size: NA
J: TRBJ1-2
V: TRBV5-6
CDR3: CASSLEASGYTF
DNA: TGTGCCAGCAGCTTGGAAGCCTCTGGCTACACCTTC

D: NA
size: NA
J: TRBJ2-1
V: TRBV3-1/TRBV3-2
CDR3: CASSPRGTPPLNEQFF
DNA: TGTGCCAGCAGCCCCAGGGGTACTCCCCCGCTCAATGAGCAGTTCTTC

D: TRBD1
size: few
J: TRBJ2-3
V: TRBV2
CDR3: CASSETGVRDGTDTQYF
DNA: TGTGCCAGCAGTGAGACAGGGGTCCGGGATGGCACAGATACGCAGTATTTT

D: NA
size: few
J: TRBJ1-5
V: TRBV2
CDR3: CAAGPSLNQPQHF
DNA: TGTGCCGCGGGGCCATCACTTAATCAGCCCCAGCATTTT

D: NA
size: NA
J: TRBJ2-1
V: TRBV5-5
CDR3: CASSLGGATYNEQFF
DNA: TGTGCCAGCAGCTTGGGCGGGGCTACCTACAATGAGCAGTTCTTC

D: TRBD1
size: NA
J: TRBJ1-2
V: TRBV11-2
CDR3: CASSLGGTGAGRGYTF
DNA: TGTGCCAGCAGCTTAGGGGGTACAGGGGCCGGCCGTGGCTACACCTTC

D: NA
size: NA
J: TRBJ1-2
V: TRBV12-3/TRBV12-4
CDR3: CASSPGTTYGYTF
DNA: TGTGCCAGCAGTCCCGGGACCACCTATGGCTACACCTTC

D: TRBD2
size: NA
J: TRBJ2-1
V: TRBV5-1
CDR3: CASSFRTSGPNEQFF
DNA: TGCGCCAGCAGCTTCCGGACTAGCGGACCCAATGAGCAGTTCTTC

D: TRBD1
size: NA
J: TRBJ1-4
V: TRBV3-1/TRBV3-2
CDR3: CASSLRTGGGGLFF
DNA: TGTGCCAGCAGCCTTCGGACAGGCGGCGGGGGACTGTTTTTT

D: NA
size: NA
J: TRBJ1-4
V: TRBV6-1
CDR3: CASSETRTNEKLFF
DNA: TGTGCCAGCAGTGAAACCAGGACTAATGAAAAACTGTTTTTT

D: TRBD2
size: NA
J: TRBJ2-5
V: TRBV5-1
CDR3: CASTLRTSGGETQYF
DNA: TGCGCCAGCACCTTAAGGACTAGCGGGGGAGAGACCCAGTACTTC

D: NA
size: NA
J: TRBJ2-5
V: TRBV5-1
CDR3: CASSLEGETQYF
DNA: TGCGCCAGCAGCTTGGAAGGGGAGACCCAGTACTTC